This T cell receptor beta chain was found in a study of human T cells and chemical hapten exposure. A single record per CDR3 protein comes from TCRdb applying MiXCR to the RACE reads. The sample carries fewer than 100,000 distinct CDR3 sequences, 11% recorded once. Time point: patch test 3, about 24 weeks after DPC sensitization. Treatment reported: therapeutic diphenylcyclopropenone sensitization with weekly scalp DPC. Donation of samples came from alopecia patients who were 18 to 70 years old and suitable for DPC. Germline CDR1 is KGHSH and CDR2 is LQKENI. With 4 bases clipped from V and 0 bases from J, the junction kept 2 bases outside the gene matches. The CDR3 covers 15 residues. This clonotype was counted many times.

The chain links TRBV18 to TRBJ1-3; 8 positions match TRBD1. The sample was whole blood, taken in connection with sensitization to the hapten diphenylcyclopropenone (DPC). This TCR was recovered from a woman in her thirties with alopecia areata. Some clones in this sample may be carry-over from other donors' samples. In nucleotides, the CDR3 is TGTGCCAGCTCACGGGACAGGACCTCTGGAAACACCATATATTTT. Encoded protein: CASSRDRTSGNTIYF.